This T cell receptor (beta chain) was identified in a study of regulatory T cells in long-lasting Graves disease. The study's findings and limits: Newly diagnosed disease favored TRBV20-1 and TRBJ2-1 over persistent disease. Accuracy could have been hurt by small sample size. Lower TCR diversity was seen in persistent Graves' patients than in newly diagnosed ones.

Notes on this clonotype: The antigen is unknown.

Time point denoted: persistent/refractory GD, antithyroid drugs over 5 years with positive TRAb. TCR sequences were obtained from RNA taken from PBMCs. Patients of an endocrinology department in Xi'an, China, were included. Germline loops: CDR1 SGHAT, CDR2 FQNNGV. The ends were cut back, 3 bases at V and 6 bases at J, with 9 bases in the middle. This CDR3 region has 13 residues. Arm-PCR with iRepertoire HTBI primers amplified the CDR3 regions for these TCR beta libraries. MiXCR was run by TCRdb on the multiplex PCR reads, yielding one entry per CDR3 protein. The sample has around 510,000 distinct CDR3 sequences, 20% to 25% seen once.

The chain recombines TRBV11-2 with TRBJ2-1; D gene unclear. The sequence was collected from a female donor with Graves disease. The sample was peripheral blood mononuclear cells (PBMCs), taken when the disease was refractory, from a patient treated with antithyroid drugs. CDR3 sequence: CASSLRIINEQFF. The CDR3 bases are TGTGCCAGCAGCTTGCGGATAATCAATGAGCAGTTCTTC.